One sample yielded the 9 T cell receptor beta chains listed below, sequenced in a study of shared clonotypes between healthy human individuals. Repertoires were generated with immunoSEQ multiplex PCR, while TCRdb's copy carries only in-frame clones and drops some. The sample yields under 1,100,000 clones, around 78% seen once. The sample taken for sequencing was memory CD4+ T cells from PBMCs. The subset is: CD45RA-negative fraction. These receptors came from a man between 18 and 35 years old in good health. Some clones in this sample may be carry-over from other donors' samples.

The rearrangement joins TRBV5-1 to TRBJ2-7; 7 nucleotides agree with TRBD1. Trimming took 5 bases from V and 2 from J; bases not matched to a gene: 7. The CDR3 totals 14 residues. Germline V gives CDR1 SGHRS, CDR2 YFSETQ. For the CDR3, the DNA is TGCGCCAGCAGTCGCTTGACAGGGACCTACGAGCAGTACTTC. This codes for CASSRLTGTYEQYF.

This CDR3 is CASSPGTSDTYGNEQFF. Here the CDR3 DNA reads TGTGCCAGCAGTCCCGGGACTAGCGACACTTACGGGAATGAGCAGTTCTTC. This chain joins TRBV6-8 and TRBJ2-1, with 10 bases matching TRBD2. Germline V gives CDR1 MNHGY, CDR2 SAAAGT. This CDR3 is built from 17 residues. J was trimmed by 7 bases and V by 5 bases; bases with no gene match: 14.

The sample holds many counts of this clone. DNA for the CDR3: TGTGCCAGCAGTTGGGACAGGGAGGGCTACGAGCAGTACTTC. It yields the protein CASSWDREGYEQYF. The chain carries TRBV2 and TRBJ2-7, with 9 bases that match TRBD1. Germline lookup yields CDR1 SNHLY and CDR2 FYNNEI. Unmatched junction bases numbered 5, after V lost 5 bases and J lost 3 bases. The CDR3 sequence is 14 residues long. Full variable domain (missing parts from reference TRBV2 and TRBJ2-7): EPEVTQTPSHQVTQMGQEVILRCVPISNHLYFYWYRQILGQKVEFLVSFYNNEISEKSEIFDDQFSVERPDGSNFTLKIRSTKLEDSAMYFCASSWDREGYEQYFGPGTRLTVT.

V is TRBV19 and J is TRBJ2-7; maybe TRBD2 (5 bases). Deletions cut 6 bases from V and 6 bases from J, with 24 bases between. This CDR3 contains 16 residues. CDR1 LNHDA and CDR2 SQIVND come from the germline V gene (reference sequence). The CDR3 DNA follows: TGTGCCAGTAGCAATCACTTAGGACTGGATTGGATCGAGCAGTACTTC. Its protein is CASSNHLGLDWIEQYF.

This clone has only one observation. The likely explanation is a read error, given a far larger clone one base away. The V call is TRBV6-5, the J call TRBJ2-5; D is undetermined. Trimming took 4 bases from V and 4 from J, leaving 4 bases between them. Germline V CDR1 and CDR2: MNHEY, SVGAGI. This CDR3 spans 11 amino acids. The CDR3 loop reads CASSLGETQYF. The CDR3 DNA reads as TGTGCCAGCAGTTTAGGAGAGACCCAGTACTTC.

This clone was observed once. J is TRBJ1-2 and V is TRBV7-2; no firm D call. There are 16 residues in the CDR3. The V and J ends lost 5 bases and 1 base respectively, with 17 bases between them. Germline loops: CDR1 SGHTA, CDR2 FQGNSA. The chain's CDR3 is CASSHGPVPDNYGYTF. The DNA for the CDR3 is TGTGCCAGCAGCCACGGGCCTGTCCCCGATAACTATGGCTACACCTTC.

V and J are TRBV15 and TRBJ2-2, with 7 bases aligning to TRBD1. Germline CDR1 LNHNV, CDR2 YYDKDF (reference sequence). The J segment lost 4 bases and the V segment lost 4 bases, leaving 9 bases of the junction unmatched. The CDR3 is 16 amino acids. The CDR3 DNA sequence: TGTGCCACCAGCACCCGAGACAGGGTGGGCACCGGGGAGCTGTTTTTT. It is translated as CATSTRDRVGTGELFF.

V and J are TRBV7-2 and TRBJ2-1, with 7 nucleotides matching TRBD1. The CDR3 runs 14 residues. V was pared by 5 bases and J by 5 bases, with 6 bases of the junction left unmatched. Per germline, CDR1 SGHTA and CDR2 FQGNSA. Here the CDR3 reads CASSPRTGHNEQFF. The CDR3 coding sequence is TGTGCCAGCAGCCCACGGACAGGCCACAATGAGCAGTTCTTC.

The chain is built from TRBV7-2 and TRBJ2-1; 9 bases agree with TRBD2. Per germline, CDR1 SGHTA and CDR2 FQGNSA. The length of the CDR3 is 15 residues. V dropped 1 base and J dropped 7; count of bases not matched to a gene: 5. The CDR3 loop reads CASSLVVSGRNEQFF. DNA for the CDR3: TGTGCCAGCAGCTTAGTGGTTAGCGGGAGAAATGAGCAGTTCTTC.